What follows are 11 T cell receptor beta chains derived from one specimen sequenced in a study of T cell responses to AZD1222 COVID-19 vaccine. Profiled with immunoSEQ multiplex PCR; TCRdb holds only in-frame clones, not every one. This sample carries about 97,000 clones, 91% of them seen once, and the ten largest clones take roughly 7.5%. The specimen was peripheral blood, collected on day 0 of AZD1222 vaccination. These receptors came from an adult in good health.

The chain couples TRBV4-2 to TRBJ1-2; D call uncertain. Between the trimmed V and J ends, which lost 1 base and 4 bases, there was a span of 10 bases. Germline lookup yields CDR1 LGHNA and CDR2 YNFKEQ. The CDR3 covers 14 residues. The CDR3 bases are TGTGCCAGCAGCCAAGTCTTGGGTGGCTATGGCTACACCTTC. Translation gives CASSQVLGGYGYTF.

The chain recombines TRBV7-9 with TRBJ1-1, with D possibly being TRBD1 (6 bases). The CDR3 loop spans 13 amino acids. Trimming shortened V by 10 bases and J by 5 bases, and 17 bases separated the two germline ends. Germline V gene data show CDR1 as SEHNR and CDR2 as FQNEAQ (reference sequence). CDR3 in DNA: TGTGCCACCTCCCTAGGGGGGGGGACTGAAGCTTTCTTT. Translated, it gives CATSLGGGTEAFF.

The rearrangement uses TRBV13 and TRBJ2-2; 7 nucleotides agree with TRBD2. The CDR3 totals 12 residues. Per germline, CDR1 PRHDT and CDR2 FYEKMQ (reference sequence). V lost 8 bases to trimming and J lost 6 bases; unmatched junction nucleotides: 3. This chain's CDR3 is CASRTSPGELFF. DNA of the CDR3: TGTGCCAGCCGGACTAGTCCCGGGGAGCTGTTTTTT.

The chain couples TRBV19 to TRBJ1-1; perhaps TRBD1 as D (5 bases). From germline, CDR1 is LNHDA and CDR2 SQIVND (reference sequence). Trimming left V 2 bases short and J 4 bases short, with 14 bases between. This CDR3 is 15 amino acids long. In DNA form, the CDR3 reads TGTGCCAGTAGTATAACAAGGGGAGGGAGCACTGAAGCTTTCTTT. Translated, it gives CASSITRGGSTEAFF.

This chain uses TRBV5-1 with TRBJ2-1; the match to TRBD1 covers 7 bases. CDR1 is SGHRS, CDR2 YFSETQ, per germline. The CDR3 covers 16 residues. Trimming removed 0 bases from V and 5 bases from J; junction bases left unmatched: 8. DNA for the CDR3: TGCGCCAGCAGCTTGGCGATCGGACAGGCCGACAATGAGCAGTTCTTC. This codes for CASSLAIGQADNEQFF.

The chain couples TRBV30 to TRBJ2-2; D may match TRBD1 or TRBD2 (5 bases each). CDR1 GTSNPN and CDR2 SVGIG come from the germline V gene (reference sequence). The CDR3 consists of 14 residues. V lost 3 bases and J lost 3, with 11 bases in between. Here the CDR3 DNA reads TGTGCCTGGAGCTGGGACGGTTACACCGGGGAGCTGTTTTTT. It yields the protein CAWSWDGYTGELFF.

The V call is TRBV18, the J call TRBJ2-5, with D hard to call. V was pared by 3 bases and J by 0 bases, with 5 bases between. The CDR3 is 13 residues long. Germline CDR1 KGHSH, CDR2 LQKENI. CDR3 coding DNA: TGTGCCAGCTCACCTGGGAACCAAGAGACCCAGTACTTC. Translation gives CASSPGNQETQYF.

In its sample, this clone was seen once. The rearrangement uses TRBV6-2 or TRBV6-3 and TRBJ1-6; TRBD1 matches 7 bases. Trimming took 6 bases from V and 8 from J; bases not matched to a gene: 16. Germline CDR1 is MNHEY and CDR2 is SVGEGT. The CDR3 consists of 17 residues. The CDR3 reads CASSPSTGTRGYSPLHF. DNA for the CDR3: TGTGCCAGCAGCCCCTCGACAGGGACTAGGGGTTATTCACCCCTCCACTTT.

The J gene is TRBJ2-6, the V gene TRBV12-5, with unresolved D. The CDR3 totals 14 residues. The germline V gene has CDR1 LGHNT and CDR2 FRNRAP. V lost 9 bases and J lost 1, with 10 bases in between. CDR3 sequence: CASATDSGANVLTF. The CDR3 coding sequence is TGTGCTAGCGCAACGGATTCTGGGGCCAACGTCCTGACTTTC.

Written as DNA, the CDR3 is TGTGCCAGCAGGCCCGCCGGGGGCCACTACGAGCAGTACTTC. Translation: CASRPAGGHYEQYF. J is TRBJ2-7 and V is TRBV6-5; the D call may be TRBD1 or TRBD2 (6 bases each). Trimming shortened V by 6 bases and J by 3 bases, and 15 bases separated the two germline ends. Germline V gene data show CDR1 as MNHEY and CDR2 as SVGAGI. This CDR3 contains 14 residues.

This clone appeared a single time. The chain employs TRBV9 and TRBJ2-3; 12 bases match TRBD2. In germline, CDR1 is SGDLS, CDR2 YYNGEE. The CDR3 totals 15 residues. J lost 3 bases, V lost 3 bases, and 2 bases had no gene match. Here the CDR3 reads CASSETSGGTDTQYF. CDR3 bases: TGTGCCAGCAGCGAGACTAGCGGGGGTACAGATACGCAGTATTTT.